A single sample is the source of the 9 T cell receptor beta chains below, sequenced in a study of T cell responses to AZD1222 COVID-19 vaccine. Only in-frame clones appear in the TCRdb table, and some are missing; sequencing was by immunoSEQ multiplex PCR. The profile shows approximately 170,000 clones, more than 85% of them singletons. This specimen consisted of peripheral blood, obtained on day 0 of AZD1222 vaccination. These receptors all come from an adult in good health.

This CDR3 is CASSLSPRGGTGELFF. CDR3 DNA: TGTGCCAGCAGCTTATCGCCGCGAGGGGGTACCGGGGAGCTGTTTTTT. The chain uses TRBV7-3 and TRBJ2-2, with D maybe TRBD1 (6 bases). Looked up from germline, CDR1 is SGHTA and CDR2 is FQGTGA. The CDR3 is 16 amino acids. Trimming took off 2 bases at V and 5 bases at J, with 15 bases between the two ends. The variable domain in full, completed from reference TRBV7-3 and TRBJ2-2, reads GAGVSQTPSNKVTEKGKYVELRCDPISGHTALYWYRQSLGQGPEFLIYFQGTGAADDSGLPNDRFFAVRPEGSVSTLKIQRTERGDSAVYLCASSLSPRGGTGELFFGEGSRLTVL.

This sequence joins TRBV7-3 and TRBJ2-3; TRBD2 agrees at 14 bases. Germline lookup yields CDR1 SGHTA and CDR2 FQGTGA. V shed 2 bases, J shed 2 bases, and the junction held 9 bases outside the gene matches. The CDR3 consists of 19 residues. This chain's CDR3 is CASSLRPKGLAGDTDTQYF. The DNA for the CDR3 is TGTGCCAGCAGCTTACGTCCGAAGGGACTAGCGGGGGACACAGATACGCAGTATTTT. Variable domain in full (rest from reference TRBV7-3 and TRBJ2-3): GAGVSQTPSNKVTEKGKYVELRCDPISGHTALYWYRQSLGQGPEFLIYFQGTGAADDSGLPNDRFFAVRPEGSVSTLKIQRTERGDSAVYLCASSLRPKGLAGDTDTQYFGPGTRLTVL.

The chain couples TRBV24-1 to TRBJ2-2; no firm D call. Germline V lookup: CDR1 KGHDR, CDR2 SFDVKD. The CDR3 covers 15 residues. V lost 7 bases, J lost 3 bases, and 14 bases lay in between. The CDR3 here is CATSPYGGDTGELFF. The CDR3 coding sequence is TGTGCCACCAGCCCCTACGGTGGAGACACCGGGGAGCTGTTTTTT.

The chain employs TRBV28 and TRBJ1-5; the D gene is possibly TRBD1 (6 bases). V was shortened by 6 bases and J by 7 bases, with 16 bases between the two germline ends. Per the germline V gene, CDR1 is MDHEN and CDR2 is SYDVKM. The CDR3 has 14 amino acids. CDR3 nucleotide sequence: TGTGCCAGCAGATTTGAAGGGGGTAGGCAGCCCCAGCATTTT. This gives the protein CASRFEGGRQPQHF.

The chain is built from TRBV10-2 and TRBJ2-1; D might be TRBD2 (5 bases). The CDR3 has 15 amino acids. The V end was cut by 2 bases, the J end by 3 bases, with 11 bases between. Per the germline V gene, CDR1 is WSHSY and CDR2 is SAAADI. The CDR3 region is CASSEKGSNYNEQFF. CDR3 nucleotide sequence: TGCGCCAGCAGTGAGAAAGGGAGTAACTACAATGAGCAGTTCTTC.

The rearrangement joins TRBV6-5 to TRBJ1-2; D call uncertain. The V gene's germline CDR1 is MNHEY and CDR2 SVGAGI. Trimming left V 5 bases short and J 6 bases short, with 16 bases between. The CDR3 covers 14 residues. As DNA, the CDR3 is TGTGCCAGCAGTCTCCTACCCCTGGCGGATGGCTACACCTTC. It codes for CASSLLPLADGYTF.

The chain uses TRBV14 and TRBJ2-3; TRBD1 matches 10 bases. CDR3 size: 15 residues. Losses at the gene ends were 4 bases for V and 7 bases for J; bases not matched to a gene: 8. CDR1 is SGHDN and CDR2 is FVKESK in the germline V gene. The CDR3, as DNA: TGTGCCAGCAGCCGGGGGGGACAGGGGCGATATACGCAGTATTTT. Translation: CASSRGGQGRYTQYF.

The gene calls are TRBV19 and TRBJ1-2; 7 bases align to TRBD1. Looked up from germline, CDR1 is LNHDA and CDR2 is SQIVND (reference sequence). The CDR3 contains 15 residues. The junction had 12 bases not matched to a gene; V was cut back by 7 bases and J by 4 bases. The CDR3 here is CASNPFRDRSYGYTF. The CDR3 nucleotides read TGTGCCAGTAACCCATTCCGGGACAGAAGCTATGGCTACACCTTC.

The rearrangement uses TRBV19 and TRBJ2-5; no definite D call. V lost 1 base, J lost 5 bases, and 11 bases lay in between. The germline V gene has CDR1 LNHDA and CDR2 SQIVND (reference sequence). CDR3 size: 14 residues. The CDR3 bases are TGTGCCAGTAGTATAGCAGCGACTGGGGAGACCCAGTACTTC. This translates into CASSIAATGETQYF.